The 24 T cell receptor beta chains reported below all come from one sample, sequenced in a study of T cells after yellow fever vaccination. From the 5' RACE reads, TCRdb called clonotypes with MiXCR, one entry per CDR3 protein. The sample shows approximately 510,000 distinct CDR3 sequences, less than 25% of them seen only once. Sample: PBMCs, taken less than 25 days after the first yellow fever vaccination. The receptor source for this set is a young man who received the YFV17D yellow fever vaccine.

This clonotype was recorded a few times. V usage is TRBV5-1 and J usage is TRBJ1-4; 8 positions match TRBD1. The CDR3 length is 15 residues. V lost 4 bases to trimming and J lost 4 bases; unmatched junction nucleotides: 6. CDR1 is SGHRS and CDR2 is YFSETQ in the germline V gene. CDR3 sequence reads: CASSPGTGLNEKLFF. CDR3 DNA: TGCGCCAGCAGCCCAGGGACAGGCCTTAATGAAAAACTGTTTTTT.

The rearrangement uses TRBV4-1 and TRBJ2-1; weak D call: TRBD2 (7 bases). V was clipped by 6 bases and J by 10 bases, with 22 bases between them. CDR1 is MGHRA, CDR2 YSYEKL, per germline. The CDR3 length is 15 residues. The CDR3 DNA reads as TGCGCCAGCAGGGTAAGGGGGGGCTACAATGAGGAGCAGTTCTTC. Its protein product is CASRVRGGYNEEQFF.

In this sample, this clonotype turned up a few times. The rearrangement joins TRBV5-6 to TRBJ2-5; the match to TRBD2 covers 9 bases. The V gene's germline CDR1 is SGHDT and CDR2 YYEEEE. Losses at the gene ends were 4 bases for V and 3 bases for J; bases not matched to a gene: 4. CDR3 length equals 14 residues. CDR3 in amino acids: CASSPAGGEETQYF. The CDR3 DNA reads TGTGCCAGCAGCCCAGCGGGGGGCGAAGAGACCCAGTACTTC.

The rearrangement uses TRBV7-6 and TRBJ2-7; the D gene is possibly TRBD1 (6 bases). Germline V CDR1 and CDR2: SGHVS, FNYEAQ. V was shortened by 5 bases and J by 5 bases, with 16 bases between the two germline ends. The CDR3 covers 14 residues. The CDR3 sequence is CASSRFATGDEQYF. The CDR3 coding sequence is TGTGCCAGCAGCCGTTTTGCGACAGGCGACGAGCAGTACTTC.

This clonotype has only a few counts. The V call is TRBV6-1, the J call TRBJ2-3; a possible D gene is TRBD1 (5 bases). This CDR3 has 16 residues. CDR1 is MNHNS and CDR2 is SASEGT in the germline V gene. Deletions cut 5 bases from V and 3 bases from J, with 18 bases between. The DNA of the CDR3 is TGTGCCAGCAGTCTTCGGCCAGGGATGAGAACAGATACGCAGTATTTT. This translates into CASSLRPGMRTDTQYF.

This clonotype was seen repeatedly, ten times or more. The chain uses TRBV5-1 and TRBJ2-1; no clear D gene. Germline V gene lookup returns CDR1 SGHRS and CDR2 YFSETQ. The CDR3 is made up of 11 amino acids. Trimming took off 4 bases at V and 7 bases at J, with 6 bases between the two ends. The CDR3 loop reads CASSVRNEQFF. The CDR3 nucleotides are TGCGCCAGCAGCGTAAGGAATGAGCAGTTCTTC.

This clonotype was seen ten or more times. V gene TRBV12-3 or TRBV12-4 combines with J gene TRBJ2-5; 7 bases fit TRBD1. V lost 6 bases to trimming and J lost 3 bases; unmatched junction nucleotides: 1. This CDR3 is 12 amino acids long. Here the CDR3 reads CASSTGEETQYF. For the CDR3, the DNA is TGTGCCAGCAGCACAGGGGAAGAGACCCAGTACTTC.

This clonotype was counted a few times. V and J are TRBV28 and TRBJ2-5; 10 bases align to TRBD2. V gave up 8 bases and J gave up 3 bases; unmatched junction bases: 6. Per the germline V gene, CDR1 is MDHEN and CDR2 is SYDVKM. There are 14 residues in the CDR3. CDR3 nucleotides: TGTGCCAGCGCCAGCGGGGGGGCAGAAGAGACCCAGTACTTC. This codes for CASASGGAEETQYF. Complete variable domain (other parts from reference TRBV28 and TRBJ2-5): DVKVTQSSRYLVKRTGEKVFLECVQDMDHENMFWYRQDPGLGLRLIYFSYDVKMKEKGDIPEGYSVSREKKERFSLILESASTNQTSMYLCASASGGAEETQYFGPGTRLLVL.

This clonotype was recorded a few times. The chain recombines TRBV7-9 with TRBJ2-7; D perhaps matches TRBD1 (6 bases). Trimming took off 1 base at V and 4 bases at J, with 17 bases between the two ends. Germline CDR1 reads SEHNR; CDR2 reads FQNEAQ (reference sequence). CDR3 length: 16 residues. CDR3 coding DNA: TGTGCCAGCAGCTTAGTGGGGGCCCCCTTGGCGTACGAGCAGTACTTC. Its translation: CASSLVGAPLAYEQYF.

This clonotype was seen only a few times. The gene calls are TRBV15 and TRBJ2-4; no reliable D call. Trimming took off 8 bases at V and 8 bases at J, with 13 bases between the two ends. There are 12 residues in the CDR3. From germline, CDR1 is LNHNV and CDR2 YYDKDF (reference sequence). The CDR3 nucleotides read TGTGCCACCGCCGGATCCAGCGACATTCAGTACTTC. This encodes CATAGSSDIQYF.

This clonotype was counted only a few times. J is TRBJ2-2 and V is TRBV28, with a weak D call TRBD1 (6 bases). CDR3 length: 15 residues. The V and J ends lost 6 bases and 4 bases respectively, with 15 bases between them. Germline CDR1 reads MDHEN; CDR2 reads SYDVKM. The CDR3 sequence: CASRKQGRATGELFF. CDR3 DNA: TGTGCCAGCAGGAAACAGGGTCGTGCCACCGGGGAGCTGTTTTTT.

The V call is TRBV5-4, the J call TRBJ2-1, with D maybe TRBD2 (6 bases). V lost 4 bases to trimming and J lost 8 bases, with 22 bases between them. This CDR3 comprises 16 residues. Germline V lookup: CDR1 SGHNT, CDR2 YYREEE (reference sequence). Here the CDR3 reads CASSGIQTRGDYEQFF. In nucleotides, the CDR3 is TGTGCCAGCAGCGGAATACAGACGCGGGGAGACTATGAGCAGTTCTTC. Drawing the rest from reference TRBV5-4 and TRBJ2-1, the complete variable domain is ETGVTQSPTHLIKTRGQQVTLRCSSQSGHNTVSWYQQALGQGPQFIFQYYREEENGRGNFPPRFSGLQFPNYSSELNVNALELDDSALYLCASSGIQTRGDYEQFFGPGTRLTVL.

This clonotype was seen a handful of times. The chain employs TRBV15 and TRBJ1-3; possible D gene TRBD1, 5 bases. The CDR3 has 15 residues. CDR1 and CDR2 (germline): LNHNV, YYDKDF (reference sequence). With 0 bases removed from V and 2 bases from J, the gap between germline ends came to 8 bases. The CDR3, as DNA: TGTGCCACCAGCAGAGATGGGGGGGCTGGAAACACCATATATTTT. This encodes CATSRDGGAGNTIYF.

A few counts support this clonotype. The V and J genes are TRBV12-3 or TRBV12-4 and TRBJ2-5, with TRBD2 matching over 8 bases. Trimming cost V 3 bases and J 5 bases; bases outside gene matches: 5. The CDR3 has 14 residues. As DNA, the CDR3 is TGTGCCAGCAGTTTCCCCGGACTAGCCGAGACCCAGTACTTC. Translated: CASSFPGLAETQYF.

This rearrangement joins TRBV20-1 to TRBJ2-3, with a tentative D call TRBD2 (7 bases). There are 11 residues in the CDR3. Germline V gene data show CDR1 as DFQATT and CDR2 as SNEGSKA (reference sequence). Trimming stripped 3 bases from V and 9 bases from J, with 10 bases between. DNA for the CDR3: TGCAGTGCTAGCGGGGGGCACACGCAGTATTTT. It is translated as CSASGGHTQYF.

This clonotype has more than one count but fewer than ten. This rearrangement joins TRBV12-3 or TRBV12-4 to TRBJ2-7, with 7 bases fitting TRBD1. Trimming removed 4 bases from V and 5 bases from J; junction bases left unmatched: 5. CDR3 length: 13 amino acids. CDR3 nucleotides: TGTGCCAGCAGTTACAGGGGCAGGGACGAGCAGTACGTC. Translating it yields CASSYRGRDEQYV.

J is TRBJ1-4 and V is TRBV29-1, with D possibly being TRBD1 (6 bases). The V end lost 6 bases, the J end lost 4 bases, and 9 bases lay between the germline ends. The germline V gene encodes CDR1 SQVTM and CDR2 ANQGSEA. The CDR3 has 12 residues. The CDR3, as DNA: TGCAGCGTACAGGGAAATAATGAAAAACTGTTTTTT. Amino acid sequence: CSVQGNNEKLFF.

The chain combines TRBV6-1 with TRBJ1-2, with 7 nucleotides matching TRBD1. Germline V gene sequence: CDR1 MNHNS, CDR2 SASEGT. V lost 5 bases, J lost 5 bases, and 8 bases stayed unmatched. The CDR3 contains 14 residues. The CDR3 sequence: CASSRPGQAYGYTF. The CDR3, as DNA: TGTGCCAGCAGTCGACCTGGACAGGCGTATGGCTACACCTTC.

This clonotype was observed a handful of times. The chain couples TRBV10-3 to TRBJ2-4, with D perhaps matching TRBD2 (7 bases). There are 14 residues in the CDR3. Germline CDR1 ENHRY, CDR2 SYGVKD. V was clipped by 11 bases and J by 0 bases, with 14 bases between them. In DNA, the CDR3 is TGTGCCTTCGGGGGGCGGGTAGCCAAAAACATTCAGTACTTC. It translates to CAFGGRVAKNIQYF.

The rearrangement links TRBV2 to TRBJ1-6; D possibly corresponds to TRBD1 (5 bases). Germline CDR1 reads SNHLY; CDR2 reads FYNNEI. V was shortened by 5 bases and J by 5 bases, with 7 bases between the two germline ends. The CDR3 length is 13 residues. CDR3: CASSTTDNSPLHF. The CDR3 DNA sequence: TGTGCCAGCAGTACGACAGATAATTCACCCCTCCACTTT. Full variable domain (outside the CDR3, taken from reference TRBV2 and TRBJ1-6): EPEVTQTPSHQVTQMGQEVILRCVPISNHLYFYWYRQILGQKVEFLVSFYNNEISEKSEIFDDQFSVERPDGSNFTLKIRSTKLEDSAMYFCASSTTDNSPLHFGNGTRLTVT.

V and J are TRBV6-1 and TRBJ1-1; 8 bases are shared with TRBD1. The CDR3 has 14 residues. V was pared by 6 bases and J by 3 bases, with 6 bases of the junction left unmatched. The V gene's germline CDR1 is MNHNS and CDR2 SASEGT. In DNA form, the CDR3 reads TGTGCCAGCAGGTCAGGGGGCGAATACACTGAAGCTTTCTTT. This gives the protein CASRSGGEYTEAFF.

The chain employs TRBV18 and TRBJ2-2; no reliable D call. CDR3 length: 16 amino acids. Germline V gene data show CDR1 as KGHSH and CDR2 as LQKENI. V was trimmed by 0 bases and J by 4 bases, leaving 12 bases between them. CDR3 DNA sequence: TGTGCCAGCTCACCACCAGATAGGGTCCTCACCGGGGAGCTGTTTTTT. It is translated as CASSPPDRVLTGELFF. Full variable domain (remainder filled in from reference TRBV18 and TRBJ2-2): NAGVMQNPRHLVRRRGQEARLRCSPMKGHSHVYWYRQLPEEGLKFMVYLQKENIIDESGMPKERFSAEFPKEGPSILRIQQVVRGDSAAYFCASSPPDRVLTGELFFGEGSRLTVL.

V gene TRBV10-3 combines with J gene TRBJ2-3, with 11 nucleotides matching TRBD2. Unmatched junction bases numbered 14, after V lost 2 bases and J lost 4 bases. CDR3 length equals 19 residues. CDR1 and CDR2 (germline): ENHRY, SYGVKD. The CDR3 coding sequence is TGTGCCATCAGTGAGCCCGACCTTACTAGCGGGGGTACGGCAGATACGCAGTATTTT. The encoded protein is CAISEPDLTSGGTADTQYF.

The V and J genes are TRBV4-1 and TRBJ1-1, with unresolved D. Germline CDR1 is MGHRA and CDR2 is YSYEKL. Trimming took 1 base from V and 1 from J, leaving 7 bases between them. This CDR3 comprises 14 residues. CDR3 sequence reads: CASSQVQKNTEAFF. The CDR3 coding sequence is TGCGCCAGCAGCCAAGTGCAAAAGAACACTGAAGCTTTCTTT.